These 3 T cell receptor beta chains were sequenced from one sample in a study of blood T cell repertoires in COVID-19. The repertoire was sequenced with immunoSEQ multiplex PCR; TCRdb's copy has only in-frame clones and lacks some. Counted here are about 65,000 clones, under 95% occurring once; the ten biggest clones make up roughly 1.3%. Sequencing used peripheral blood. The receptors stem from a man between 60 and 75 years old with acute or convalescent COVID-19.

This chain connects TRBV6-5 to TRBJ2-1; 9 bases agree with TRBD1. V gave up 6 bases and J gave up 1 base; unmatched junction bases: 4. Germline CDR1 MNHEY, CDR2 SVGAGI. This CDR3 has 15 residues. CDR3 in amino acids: CASRPGQGSYNEQFF. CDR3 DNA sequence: TGTGCCAGCAGGCCGGGACAGGGTTCCTACAATGAGCAGTTCTTC.

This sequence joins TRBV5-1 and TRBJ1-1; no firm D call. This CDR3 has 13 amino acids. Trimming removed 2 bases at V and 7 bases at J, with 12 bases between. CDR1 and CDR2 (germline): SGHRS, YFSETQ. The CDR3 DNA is TGCGCCAGCAGCTTCGGCGGGGAGAATGAAGCTTTCTTT. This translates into CASSFGGENEAFF.

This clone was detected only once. The CDR3: CATSRDRVEQPQHF. CDR3 bases: TGTGCCACCAGCAGAGACCGGGTAGAGCAGCCCCAGCATTTT. The chain joins TRBV15 to TRBJ1-5; no definite D call. The CDR3 loop spans 14 amino acids. In germline, CDR1 is LNHNV, CDR2 YYDKDF (reference sequence). V was clipped by 0 bases and J by 7 bases, with 10 bases between them. The variable domain in full, completed from reference TRBV15 and TRBJ1-5, reads DAMVIQNPRYQVTQFGKPVTLSCSQTLNHNVMYWYQQKSSQAPKLLFHYYDKDFNNEADTPDNFQSRRPNTSFCFLDIRSPGLGDTAMYLCATSRDRVEQPQHFGDGTRLSIL.